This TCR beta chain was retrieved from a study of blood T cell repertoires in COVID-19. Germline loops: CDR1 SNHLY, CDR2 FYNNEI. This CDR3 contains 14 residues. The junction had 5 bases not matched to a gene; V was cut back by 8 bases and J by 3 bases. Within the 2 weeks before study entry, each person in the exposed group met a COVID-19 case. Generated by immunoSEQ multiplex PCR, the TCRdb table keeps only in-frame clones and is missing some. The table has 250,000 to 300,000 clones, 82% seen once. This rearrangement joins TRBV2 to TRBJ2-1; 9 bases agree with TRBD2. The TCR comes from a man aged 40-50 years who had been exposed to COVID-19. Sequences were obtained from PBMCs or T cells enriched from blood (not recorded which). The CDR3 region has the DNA TGTGCCAGCTCTCTAGCGGGACTCTACAATGAGCAGTTCTTC. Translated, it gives CASSLAGLYNEQFF.